Detailed here is one T cell receptor (beta chain). Its antigen is currently unknown. This CDR3 contains 15 residues. With V trimmed by 5 bases and J by 2 bases, 8 bases remained unmatched. Germline V gene sequence: CDR1 SGHTA, CDR2 FQGNSA. This entry comes from a study of cytomegalovirus exposure and HLA in healthy donors. Study-wide findings and caveats: The authors later found most CMV-associated TCR beta chains appeared HLA-restricted. One variant, a missense change in DCLRE1C, was linked in a later analysis to TCR beta V- and J-gene trimming. Under in vitro conditions, a few CMV-associated chains were confirmed as specific for CMV antigens.

It was with 60 Vbeta and 13 Jbeta primers that the PCR ran. Only in-frame clones appear in the TCRdb table, and some are missing; sequencing was by immunoSEQ multiplex PCR. The sample lists about 130,000 clones, 75% seen once, with 3% to 4% in the top ten. The chain combines TRBV7-2 with TRBJ2-5; TRBD2 agrees at 7 bases. The TCR sequence derives from a woman aged 45-65 years in good health and CMV-seronegative. The sequenced sample consisted of PBMCs. CDR3 region: CASSRSLAVQETQYF. CDR3 coding DNA: TGTGCCAGCAGCCGTTCTCTAGCGGTTCAAGAGACCCAGTACTTC.